The clone carrying this TCR beta chain was found many times. V dropped 1 base and J dropped 5 bases, with 12 bases sitting between them. Germline CDR1 is DFQATT and CDR2 is SNEGSKA (reference sequence). The length of the CDR3 is 13 residues. The sample is drawn from a study of identical twins. TCRdb analysed the 5' RACE reads with MiXCR anew, one entry per CDR3 protein. The repertoire holds about 220,000 distinct CDR3 sequences, with around 6.8% as singletons. This sample also appeared in a second study, on yellow fever vaccine responses in identical twins.

The sample taken for sequencing was memory (CD45RO+) T cells sorted from blood. The sequence derives from a woman aged 18-35 years in good health. The V call is TRBV20-1, the J call TRBJ2-7, with D tentatively TRBD1 (6 bases). CDR3 DNA: TGCAGTGCTAGAGGGGCAGGGGATCACGAGCAGTACTTC. It codes for CSARGAGDHEQYF.